This T cell receptor (beta chain) was sequenced in a study of radiotherapy plus CTLA-4 blockade in lung cancer (dated by TCRdb to the late 2010s). The study in broad terms: Among enrolled patients, roughly 20% had an objective response and about 30% reached disease control.

Focal radiation therapy combined with CTLA-4 blockade (ipilimumab) was tested in patients with chemo-refractory metastatic non-small-cell lung cancer. Here is what the overall study found, with its caveats: The strongest predictors of response, as reported, were early dynamic changes in blood T cell clones along with a rise in serum interferon-beta after radiation. After treatment with radiotherapy and ipilimumab, TCR clones that originated in tumors expanded in peripheral blood.

The library was prepared using the immunoSEQ multiplex PCR assay. TCRdb re-hosts the immuneACCESS table, in-frame sequences only. Its copies lack some clones; in the studies checked, an unresolved V gene accounts for under half of them, and the cause for the rest is not known. This sample is represented by around 100,000 clones; 65% to 75% of them were singletons. The ten largest clones add up to 2.8% of the sample. In the case of this clone: What this receptor recognizes is not known. Base quality data are lacking; no much larger clone is found one base away.

Reading from cysteine to phenylalanine, the CDR3 counts 15 amino acids. Only CDR3 DNA remains: 45 bases, in frame from the first base. This chain joins TRBV21-1 to TRBJ1-6; the DNA was not used to check the table's D call, TRBD1. TRBV21-1 is a documented pseudogene. The receptor's source is a human donor with non-small cell lung cancer who had a partial response to radiotherapy plus ipilimumab. Some clones in this sample may be carry-over from other donors' samples. Sample: peripheral blood, taken from a patient treated with radiotherapy plus ipilimumab. The CDR3 here reads CASSTPGKRLSPLHF. The nucleotides are TGTGCCAGCAGCACCCCAGGAAAACGTCTGTCACCCCTCCACTTT.